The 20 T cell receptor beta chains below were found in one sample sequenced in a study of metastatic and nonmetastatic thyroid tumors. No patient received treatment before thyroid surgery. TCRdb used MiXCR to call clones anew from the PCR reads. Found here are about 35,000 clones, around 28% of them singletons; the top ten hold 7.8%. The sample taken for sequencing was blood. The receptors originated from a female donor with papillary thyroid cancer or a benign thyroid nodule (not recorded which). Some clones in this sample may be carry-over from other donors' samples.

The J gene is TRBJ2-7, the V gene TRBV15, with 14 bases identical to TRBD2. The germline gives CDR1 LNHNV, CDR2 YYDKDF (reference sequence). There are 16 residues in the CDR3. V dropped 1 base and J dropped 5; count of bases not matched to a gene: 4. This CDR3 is CATSRGVGLAGDEQYF. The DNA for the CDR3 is TGTGCCACCAGCAGAGGGGTGGGACTAGCGGGAGACGAGCAGTACTTC. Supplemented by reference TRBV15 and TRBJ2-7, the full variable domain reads DAMVIQNPRYQVTQFGKPVTLSCSQTLNHNVMYWYQQKSSQAPKLLFHYYDKDFNNEADTPDNFQSRRPNTSFCFLDIRSPGLGDTAMYLCATSRGVGLAGDEQYFGPGTRLTVT.

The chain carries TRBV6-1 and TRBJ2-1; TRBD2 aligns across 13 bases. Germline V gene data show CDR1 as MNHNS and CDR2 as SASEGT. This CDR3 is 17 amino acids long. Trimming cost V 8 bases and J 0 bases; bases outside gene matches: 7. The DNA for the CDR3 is TGTGCCAGCGGGGGACTAGCGGGATGGAGCTCCTACAATGAGCAGTTCTTC. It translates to CASGGLAGWSSYNEQFF.

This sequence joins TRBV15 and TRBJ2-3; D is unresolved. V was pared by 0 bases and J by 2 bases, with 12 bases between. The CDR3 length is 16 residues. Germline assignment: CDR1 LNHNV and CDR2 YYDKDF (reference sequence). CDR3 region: CATSRETWVTTDTQYF. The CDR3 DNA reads TGTGCCACCAGCAGAGAAACTTGGGTAACCACAGATACGCAGTATTTT.

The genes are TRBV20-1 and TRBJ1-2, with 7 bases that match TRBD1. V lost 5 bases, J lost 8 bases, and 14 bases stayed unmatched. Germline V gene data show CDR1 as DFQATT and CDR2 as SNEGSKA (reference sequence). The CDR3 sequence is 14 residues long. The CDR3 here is CSALSPPDRRGYTF. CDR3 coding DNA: TGCAGTGCTCTTTCACCTCCGGACAGGCGAGGCTACACCTTC.

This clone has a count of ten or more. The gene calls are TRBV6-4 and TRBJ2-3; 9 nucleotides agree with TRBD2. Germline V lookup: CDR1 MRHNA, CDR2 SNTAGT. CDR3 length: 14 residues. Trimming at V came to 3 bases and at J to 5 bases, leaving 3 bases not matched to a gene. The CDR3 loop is CASSDASGVDTQYF. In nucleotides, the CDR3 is TGTGCCAGCAGTGATGCTAGCGGGGTAGATACGCAGTATTTT.

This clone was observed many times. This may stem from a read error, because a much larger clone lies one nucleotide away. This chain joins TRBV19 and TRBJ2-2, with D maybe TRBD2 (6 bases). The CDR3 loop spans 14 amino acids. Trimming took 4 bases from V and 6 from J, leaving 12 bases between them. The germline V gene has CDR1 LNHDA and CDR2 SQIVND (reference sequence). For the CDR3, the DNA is TGTGCCAGTAGTAAGCCCGCGGGACCCGGGGAGCTGTTTTTT. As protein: CASSKPAGPGELFF.

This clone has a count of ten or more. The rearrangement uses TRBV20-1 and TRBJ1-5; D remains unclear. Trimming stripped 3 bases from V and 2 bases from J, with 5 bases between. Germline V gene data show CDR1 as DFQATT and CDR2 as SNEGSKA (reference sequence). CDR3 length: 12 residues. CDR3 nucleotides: TGCAGTGCTAGCGAGGGCAATCAGCCCCAGCATTTT. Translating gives CSASEGNQPQHF.

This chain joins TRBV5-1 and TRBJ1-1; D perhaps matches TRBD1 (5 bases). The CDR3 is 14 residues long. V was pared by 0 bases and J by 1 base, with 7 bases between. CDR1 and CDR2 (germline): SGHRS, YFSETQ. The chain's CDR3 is CASSLGRENTEAFF. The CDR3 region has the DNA TGCGCCAGCAGCTTGGGCAGGGAGAACACTGAAGCTTTCTTT.

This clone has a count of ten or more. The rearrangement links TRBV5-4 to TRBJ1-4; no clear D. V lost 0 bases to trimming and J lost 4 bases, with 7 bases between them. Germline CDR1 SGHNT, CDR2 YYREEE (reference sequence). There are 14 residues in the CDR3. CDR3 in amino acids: CASSLGGINEKLFF. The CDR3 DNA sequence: TGTGCCAGCAGCTTGGGAGGGATTAATGAAAAACTGTTTTTT.

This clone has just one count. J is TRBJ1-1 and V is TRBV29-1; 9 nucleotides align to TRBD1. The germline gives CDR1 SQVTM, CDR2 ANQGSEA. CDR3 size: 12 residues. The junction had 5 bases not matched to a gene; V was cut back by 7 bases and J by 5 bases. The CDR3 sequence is CSGGTGPTEAFF. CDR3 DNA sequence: TGCAGCGGCGGGACAGGGCCAACTGAAGCTTTCTTT.

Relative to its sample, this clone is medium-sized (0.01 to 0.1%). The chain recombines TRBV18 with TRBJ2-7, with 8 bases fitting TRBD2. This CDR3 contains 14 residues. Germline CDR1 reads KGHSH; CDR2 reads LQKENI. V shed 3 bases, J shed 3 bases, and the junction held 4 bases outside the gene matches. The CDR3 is CASSPAGGLYEQYF. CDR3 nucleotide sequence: TGTGCCAGCTCACCCGCGGGGGGCCTCTACGAGCAGTACTTC. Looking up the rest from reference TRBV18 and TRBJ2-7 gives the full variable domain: NAGVMQNPRHLVRRRGQEARLRCSPMKGHSHVYWYRQLPEEGLKFMVYLQKENIIDESGMPKERFSAEFPKEGPSILRIQQVVRGDSAAYFCASSPAGGLYEQYFGPGTRLTVT.

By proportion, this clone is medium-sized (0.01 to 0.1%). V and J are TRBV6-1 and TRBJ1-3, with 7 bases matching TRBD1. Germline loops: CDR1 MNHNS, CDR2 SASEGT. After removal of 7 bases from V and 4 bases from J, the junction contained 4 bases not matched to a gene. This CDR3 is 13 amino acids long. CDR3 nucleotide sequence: TGTGCCAGCAATGACAGGGAAGGAAACACCATATATTTT. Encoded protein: CASNDREGNTIYF.

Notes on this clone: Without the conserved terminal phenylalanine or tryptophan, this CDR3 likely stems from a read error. The CDR3 reads CASSLVLVSSYEQYL. The CDR3 DNA sequence: TGCGCCAGCAGCTTAGTTCTAGTTAGCTCCTACGAGCAGTACCTC. The chain is built from TRBV5-1 and TRBJ2-7; no clear D. The length of the CDR3 is 15 residues. Germline V gives CDR1 SGHRS, CDR2 YFSETQ. Trimming removed 2 bases from V and 0 bases from J, with 12 bases in between.

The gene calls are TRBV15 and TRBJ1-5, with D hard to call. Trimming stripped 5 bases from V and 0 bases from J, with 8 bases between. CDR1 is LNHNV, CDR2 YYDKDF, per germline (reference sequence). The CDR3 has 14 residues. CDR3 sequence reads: CATSGGDSNQPQHF. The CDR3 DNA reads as TGTGCCACCAGCGGCGGTGATAGCAATCAGCCCCAGCATTTT.

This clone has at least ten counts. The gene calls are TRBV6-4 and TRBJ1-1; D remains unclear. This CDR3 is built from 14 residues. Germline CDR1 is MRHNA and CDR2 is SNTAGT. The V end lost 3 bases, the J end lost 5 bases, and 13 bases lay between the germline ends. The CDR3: CASSDEEARTEAFF. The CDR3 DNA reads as TGTGCCAGCAGTGATGAGGAGGCAAGGACTGAAGCTTTCTTT.

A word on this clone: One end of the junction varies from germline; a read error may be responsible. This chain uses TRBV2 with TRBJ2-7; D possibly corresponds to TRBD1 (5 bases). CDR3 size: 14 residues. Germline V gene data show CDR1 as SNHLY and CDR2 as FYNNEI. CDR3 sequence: CASSDTRPTGEHYF. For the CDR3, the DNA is TGTGCCAGCAGTGATACTCGACCAACAGGCGAGCATTACTTC.

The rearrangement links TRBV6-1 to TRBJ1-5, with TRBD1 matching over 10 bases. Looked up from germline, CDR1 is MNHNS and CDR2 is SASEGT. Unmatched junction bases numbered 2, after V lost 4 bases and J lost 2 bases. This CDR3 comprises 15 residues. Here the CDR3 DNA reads TGTGCCAGCAGTGCGACAGGGGGCGGCAATCAGCCCCAGCATTTT. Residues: CASSATGGGNQPQHF.

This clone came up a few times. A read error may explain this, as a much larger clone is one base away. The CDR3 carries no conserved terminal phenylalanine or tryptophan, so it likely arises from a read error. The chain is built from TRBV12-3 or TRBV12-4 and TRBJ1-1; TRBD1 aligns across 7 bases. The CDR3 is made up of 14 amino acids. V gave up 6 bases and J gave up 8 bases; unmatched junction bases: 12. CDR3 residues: CASSSGTAGAEAFS. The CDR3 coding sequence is TGTGCCAGCAGCTCCGGGACAGCGGGCGCCGAAGCTTTCTCT.

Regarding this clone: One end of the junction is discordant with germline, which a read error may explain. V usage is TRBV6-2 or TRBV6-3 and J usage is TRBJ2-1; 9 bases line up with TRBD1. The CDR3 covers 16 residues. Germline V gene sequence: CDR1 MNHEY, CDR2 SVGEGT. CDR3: CDSSLTPGQGFNEQFF. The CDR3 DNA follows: TGTGACAGCAGCTTAACACCGGGACAGGGTTTCAATGAGCAGTTCTTC.

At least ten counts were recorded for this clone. CDR3 in amino acids: CASRGMGGDTQYF. The CDR3 DNA follows: TGTGCCAGCAGAGGAATGGGGGGAGATACGCAGTATTTT. The chain recombines TRBV27 with TRBJ2-3; tentative D call: TRBD2 (6 bases). Trimming pared 6 bases from V and 5 bases from J, leaving 12 bases between. Germline values: CDR1 MNHEY, CDR2 SMNVEV (reference sequence). This CDR3 has 13 amino acids.